This T cell receptor beta chain is from a study of STAT5B mutations in CD4+ large granular lymphocyte leukemia. About this clone itself: Its antigen remains unknown.

CDR3 size: 13 residues. Germline values: CDR1 SEHNR, CDR2 FQNEAQ (reference sequence). V lost 6 bases to trimming and J lost 4 bases, with 12 bases between them. Whole-study results and caveats: Compared with healthy controls (2/35), patient top clones favored TRBV06 (8/27).

Measured with immunoSEQ multiplex PCR; TCRdb has only the in-frame clones, and not every one. The sample records under 25,000 clones, 74% being singletons. This receptor was identified in a human donor in good health. What was sequenced was CD4+ T cells from blood buffy coats. The gene calls are TRBV7-9 and TRBJ1-2; D remains unclear. CDR3 residues: CASSWTELYGYTF. The CDR3, as DNA: TGTGCCAGCAGTTGGACGGAACTCTATGGCTACACCTTC. Using reference TRBV7-9 and TRBJ1-2 for the parts outside the CDR3, the full variable domain is DTGVSQNPRHKITKRGQNVTFRCDPISEHNRLYWYRQTLGQGPEFLTYFQNEAQLEKSRLLSDRFSAERPKGSFSTLEIQRTEQGDSAMYLCASSWTELYGYTFGSGTRLTVV.